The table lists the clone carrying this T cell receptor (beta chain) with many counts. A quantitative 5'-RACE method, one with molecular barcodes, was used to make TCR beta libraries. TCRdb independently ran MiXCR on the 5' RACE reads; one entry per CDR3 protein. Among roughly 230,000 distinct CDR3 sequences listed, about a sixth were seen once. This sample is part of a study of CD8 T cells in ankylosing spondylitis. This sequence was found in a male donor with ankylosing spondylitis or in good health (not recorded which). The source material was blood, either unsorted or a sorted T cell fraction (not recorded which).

The CDR3 is CASSLFGLAGHEQFF. CDR3 sequence (DNA): TGTGCCAGCAGCTTATTCGGACTAGCGGGACATGAGCAGTTCTTC. The genes are TRBV11-2 and TRBJ2-1, with 12 bases that match TRBD2. The junction had 4 bases not matched to a gene; V was cut back by 2 bases and J by 8 bases. CDR3 length equals 15 residues. Germline assignment: CDR1 SGHAT and CDR2 FQNNGV. Using reference TRBV11-2 and TRBJ2-1 for the parts outside the CDR3, the full variable domain is EAGVAQSPRYKIIEKRQSVAFWCNPISGHATLYWYQQILGQGPKLLIQFQNNGVVDDSQLPKDRFSAERLKGVDSTLKIQPAKLEDSAVYLCASSLFGLAGHEQFFGPGTRLTVL.